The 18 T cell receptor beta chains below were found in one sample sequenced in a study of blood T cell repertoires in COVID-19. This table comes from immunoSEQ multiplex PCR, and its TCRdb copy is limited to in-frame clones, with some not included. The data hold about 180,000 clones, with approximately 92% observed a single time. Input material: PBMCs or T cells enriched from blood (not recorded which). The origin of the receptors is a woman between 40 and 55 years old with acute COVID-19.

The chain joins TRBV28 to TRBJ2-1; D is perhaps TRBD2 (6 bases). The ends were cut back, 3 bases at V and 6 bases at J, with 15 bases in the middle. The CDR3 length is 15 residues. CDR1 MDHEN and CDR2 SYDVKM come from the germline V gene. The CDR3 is CASSLGGNSPNEQFF. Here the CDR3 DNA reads TGTGCCAGCAGTTTGGGCGGGAATTCCCCCAATGAGCAGTTCTTC.

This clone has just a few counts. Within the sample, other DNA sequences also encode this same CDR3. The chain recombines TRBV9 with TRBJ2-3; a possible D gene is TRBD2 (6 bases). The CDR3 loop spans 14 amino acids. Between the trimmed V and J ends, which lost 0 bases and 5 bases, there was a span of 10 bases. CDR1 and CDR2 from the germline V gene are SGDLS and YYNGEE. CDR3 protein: CASSVDAGKDTQYF. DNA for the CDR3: TGTGCCAGCAGCGTAGACGCGGGGAAAGATACGCAGTATTTT.

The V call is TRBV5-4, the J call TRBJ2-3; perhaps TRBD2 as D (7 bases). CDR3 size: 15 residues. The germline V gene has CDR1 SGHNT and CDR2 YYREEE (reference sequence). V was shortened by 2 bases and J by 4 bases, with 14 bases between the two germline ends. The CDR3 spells CASSFEGGPADTQYF. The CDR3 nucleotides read TGTGCCAGCAGCTTCGAGGGGGGGCCCGCAGATACGCAGTATTTT.

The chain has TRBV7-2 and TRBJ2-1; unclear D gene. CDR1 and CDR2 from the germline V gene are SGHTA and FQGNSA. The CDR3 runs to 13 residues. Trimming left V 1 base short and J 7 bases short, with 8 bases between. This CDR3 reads CASSLGPYNEQFF. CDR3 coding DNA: TGTGCCAGCAGCTTAGGTCCTTATAATGAGCAGTTCTTC.

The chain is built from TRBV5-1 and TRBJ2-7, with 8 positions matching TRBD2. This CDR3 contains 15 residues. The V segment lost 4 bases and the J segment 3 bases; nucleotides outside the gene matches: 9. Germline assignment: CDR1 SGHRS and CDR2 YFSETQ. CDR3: CASSPPGGGFYEQYF. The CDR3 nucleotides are TGCGCCAGCAGCCCGCCGGGCGGGGGGTTCTACGAGCAGTACTTC.

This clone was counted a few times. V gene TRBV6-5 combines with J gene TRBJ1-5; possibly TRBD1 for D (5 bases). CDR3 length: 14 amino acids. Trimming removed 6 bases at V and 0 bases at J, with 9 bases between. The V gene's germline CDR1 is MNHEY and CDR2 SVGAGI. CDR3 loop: CASSRVNSNQPQHF. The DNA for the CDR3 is TGTGCCAGCAGCAGGGTTAATAGCAATCAGCCCCAGCATTTT.

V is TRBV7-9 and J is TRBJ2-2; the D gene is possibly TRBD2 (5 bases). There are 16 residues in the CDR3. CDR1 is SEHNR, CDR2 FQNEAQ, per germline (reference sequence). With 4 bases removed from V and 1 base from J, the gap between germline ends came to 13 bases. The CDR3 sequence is CASSWLGELNTGELFF. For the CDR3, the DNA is TGTGCCAGCAGCTGGTTGGGAGAACTGAACACCGGGGAGCTGTTTTTT.

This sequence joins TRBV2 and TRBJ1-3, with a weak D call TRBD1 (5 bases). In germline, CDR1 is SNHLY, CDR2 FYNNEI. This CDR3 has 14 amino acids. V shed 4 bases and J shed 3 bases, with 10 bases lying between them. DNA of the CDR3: TGTGCCAGCAGTGTTCAGGGCGGTGGAAACACCATATATTTT. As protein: CASSVQGGGNTIYF. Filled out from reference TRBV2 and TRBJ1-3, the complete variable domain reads EPEVTQTPSHQVTQMGQEVILRCVPISNHLYFYWYRQILGQKVEFLVSFYNNEISEKSEIFDDQFSVERPDGSNFTLKIRSTKLEDSAMYFCASSVQGGGNTIYFGEGSWLTVV.

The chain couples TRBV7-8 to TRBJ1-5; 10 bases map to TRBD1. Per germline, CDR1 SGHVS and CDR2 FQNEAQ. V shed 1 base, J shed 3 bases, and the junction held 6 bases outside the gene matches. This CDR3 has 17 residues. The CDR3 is CASSLGSGTGVNQPQHF. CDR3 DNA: TGTGCCAGCAGCTTAGGGTCGGGGACAGGGGTCAATCAGCCCCAGCATTTT.

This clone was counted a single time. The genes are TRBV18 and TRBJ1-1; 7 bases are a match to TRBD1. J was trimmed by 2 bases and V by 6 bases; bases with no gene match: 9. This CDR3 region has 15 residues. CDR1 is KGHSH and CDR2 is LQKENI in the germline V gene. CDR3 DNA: TGTGCCAGCTCCGGAAGGGGGCCCAGCAACACTGAAGCTTTCTTT. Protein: CASSGRGPSNTEAFF.

The CDR3 DNA reads TGTGCCAGCAGCCTAGCCACCTACAATGAGCAGTTCTTC. Its translation: CASSLATYNEQFF. V is TRBV27 and J is TRBJ2-1; D is possibly TRBD2 (5 bases). Germline CDR1 MNHEY, CDR2 SMNVEV (reference sequence). The CDR3 length is 13 residues. V was clipped by 6 bases and J by 2 bases, with 8 bases between them.

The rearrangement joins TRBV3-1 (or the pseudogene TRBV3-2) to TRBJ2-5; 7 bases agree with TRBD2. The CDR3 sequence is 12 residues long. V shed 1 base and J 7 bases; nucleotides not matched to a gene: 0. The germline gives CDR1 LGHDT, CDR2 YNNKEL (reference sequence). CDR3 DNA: TGTGCCAGCAGCCAAGGGGGGGGGACCCAGTACTTC. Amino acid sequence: CASSQGGGTQYF.

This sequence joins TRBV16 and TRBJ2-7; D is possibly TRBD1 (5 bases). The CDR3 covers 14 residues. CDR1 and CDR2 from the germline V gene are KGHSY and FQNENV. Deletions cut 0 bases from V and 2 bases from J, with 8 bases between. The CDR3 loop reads CASSQSGQPYEQYF. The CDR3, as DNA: TGTGCCAGCAGCCAATCGGGGCAGCCCTACGAGCAGTACTTC.

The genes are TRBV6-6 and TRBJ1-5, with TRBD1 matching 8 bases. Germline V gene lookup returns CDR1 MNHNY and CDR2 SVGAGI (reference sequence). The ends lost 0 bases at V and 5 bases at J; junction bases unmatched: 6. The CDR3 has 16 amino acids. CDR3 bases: TGTGCCAGCAGTTACTCGAGGACAGGGCGGGATCAGCCCCAGCATTTT. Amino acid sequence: CASSYSRTGRDQPQHF.

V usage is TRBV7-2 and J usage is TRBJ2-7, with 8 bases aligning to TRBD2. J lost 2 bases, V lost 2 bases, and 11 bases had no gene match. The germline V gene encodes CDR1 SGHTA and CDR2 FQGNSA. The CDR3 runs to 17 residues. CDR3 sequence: CASSLRWGSGGTYEQYF. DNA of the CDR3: TGTGCCAGCAGCTTAAGGTGGGGGAGCGGGGGCACCTACGAGCAGTACTTC.

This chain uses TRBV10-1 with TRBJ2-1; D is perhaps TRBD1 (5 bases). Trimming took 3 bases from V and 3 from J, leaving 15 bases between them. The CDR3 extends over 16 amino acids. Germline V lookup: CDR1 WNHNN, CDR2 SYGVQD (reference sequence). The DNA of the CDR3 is TGCGCCAGCAGTGACCGCGACAGCCCACTCTACAATGAGCAGTTCTTC. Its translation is CASSDRDSPLYNEQFF.

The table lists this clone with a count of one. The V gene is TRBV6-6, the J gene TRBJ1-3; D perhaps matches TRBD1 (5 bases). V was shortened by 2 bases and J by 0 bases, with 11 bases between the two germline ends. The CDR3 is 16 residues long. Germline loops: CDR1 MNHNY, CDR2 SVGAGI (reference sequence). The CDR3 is CASSYRGDSSGNTIYF. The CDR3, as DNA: TGTGCCAGCAGTTACAGGGGCGACAGCTCTGGAAACACCATATATTTT.

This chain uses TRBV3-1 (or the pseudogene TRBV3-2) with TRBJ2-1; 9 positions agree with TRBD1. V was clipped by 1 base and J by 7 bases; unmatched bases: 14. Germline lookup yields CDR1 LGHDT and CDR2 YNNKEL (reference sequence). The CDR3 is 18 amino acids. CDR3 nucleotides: TGTGCCAGCAGCCAAGCTTTAAACGGGACAGGGACTTCTAATGAGCAGTTCTTC. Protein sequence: CASSQALNGTGTSNEQFF.